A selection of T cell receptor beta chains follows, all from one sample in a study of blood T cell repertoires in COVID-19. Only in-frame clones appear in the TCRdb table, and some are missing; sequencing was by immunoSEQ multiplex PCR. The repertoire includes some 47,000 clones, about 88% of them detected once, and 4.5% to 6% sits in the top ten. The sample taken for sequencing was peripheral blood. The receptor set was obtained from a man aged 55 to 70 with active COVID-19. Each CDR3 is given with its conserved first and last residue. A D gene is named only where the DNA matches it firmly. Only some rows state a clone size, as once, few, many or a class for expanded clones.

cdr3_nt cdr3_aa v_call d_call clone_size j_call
TGTGCCAGCAGCTTGGTCGGGGTTGACATTCAGTACTTC CASSLVGVDIQYF TRBV5-4 NA once TRBJ2-4
TGTGCCATCAAAGGACTATCGGATACGCAGTATTTT CAIKGLSDTQYF TRBV10-3 NA NA TRBJ2-3
TGTGCCAGCAGCTTCGCGAACACCGGGGAGCTGTTTTTT CASSFANTGELFF TRBV7-3 NA NA TRBJ2-2
TGTGCCAGCAGTCTTCGACAGGGGTATGGCTACACCTTC CASSLRQGYGYTF TRBV27 TRBD1 NA TRBJ1-2
TGTGCCAGTAGTGTGGGACTAGCGGTCACAGATACGCAGTATTTT CASSVGLAVTDTQYF TRBV19 TRBD2 NA TRBJ2-3
TGTGCCAGCAGCTTAAGGACTAGCGGATACACAGATACGCAGTATTTT CASSLRTSGYTDTQYF TRBV11-1 TRBD2 NA TRBJ2-3
TGTGCCAGCAGCAAAGGACCGACAGGGATAGCACCCAGATCCTACAATGAGCAGTTCTTC CASSKGPTGIAPRSYNEQFF TRBV21-1 NA NA TRBJ2-1
TGTGCCAGCAGCGTTCTAGCGGACTCCTACGAGCAGTACTTC CASSVLADSYEQYF TRBV7-8 TRBD2 NA TRBJ2-7
TGTGCCAGTAGCCGAGGGCGGTCGGACGTCTTGAGGGGGGAGACCCAGTACTTC CASSRGRSDVLRGETQYF TRBV19 NA NA TRBJ2-5
TGTGCCAGCAGCTTTGGGGGGCGTCGGGACAGGCTCGTTGGGGCCAACGTCCTGACTTTC CASSFGGRRDRLVGANVLTF TRBV5-4 TRBD1 once TRBJ2-6
TGCGCCAGCGGCCAGTCACTAGCGGGAGCTTACGAGCAGTACTTC CASGQSLAGAYEQYF TRBV4-3 TRBD2 NA TRBJ2-7
TGTGCCAGCAGCTTGTCGGTCTCTGGAAACACCATATATTTT CASSLSVSGNTIYF TRBV7-9 NA few TRBJ1-3
TGTGCCAGCTCCCGGGACTTCTCCTCTGGAAACACCATATATTTT CASSRDFSSGNTIYF TRBV6-5 NA NA TRBJ1-3
TGTGCCAGCAGCGCCGACCCTCCGGGACAGGTCAAAACTGAAGCTTTCTTT CASSADPPGQVKTEAFF TRBV9 TRBD1 NA TRBJ1-1
TGCGCCAGCAGCTGGGCAGGGGGCAACCCCTACGAGCAGTACTTC CASSWAGGNPYEQYF TRBV5-1 TRBD1 NA TRBJ2-7
TGTGCCAGTAGCCCGACAGTATCCTCCTATAATTCACCCCTCCACTTT CASSPTVSSYNSPLHF TRBV19 NA once TRBJ1-6
TGTGCCAGCAGTCCGGGACAGGGAGGCTATGGCTACACCTTC CASSPGQGGYGYTF TRBV28 TRBD1 NA TRBJ1-2
TGTGCCAGCAGCGAAGGGGTCTCCTACGAGCAGTACTTC CASSEGVSYEQYF TRBV7-8 NA NA TRBJ2-7
TGCAGCGCCACAGGGTTACAGGGGGCGGCCACTGAAGCTTTCTTT CSATGLQGAATEAFF TRBV29-1 TRBD1 NA TRBJ1-1
TGTGCCAGCAGCCGTAACAGGGGAGAGACCCAGTACTTC CASSRNRGETQYF TRBV12-3/TRBV12-4 TRBD1 NA TRBJ2-5
TGTGCCAGCTCACAGACCATTACTAGAGAAGCGACGCAGTATTTT CASSQTITREATQYF TRBV18 NA NA TRBJ2-3
TGTGCCAGCAGCCAAGACTTGACAGGGTTGAGGGCTTTCTTT CASSQDLTGLRAFF TRBV3-1/TRBV3-2 TRBD1 NA TRBJ1-1
TGCAGGCTGTTAGGGGGCAATGAGCAGTTCTTC CRLLGGNEQFF TRBV20-1 NA NA TRBJ2-1
TGCGCCAGCAGCCAAGCAGGGGACGGGACCCAGTACTTC CASSQAGDGTQYF TRBV4-3 NA NA TRBJ2-5
TGCGCCAGCAGTCCGGCAGCGACGAACAATGAGCAGTTCTTC CASSPAATNNEQFF TRBV5-1 NA NA TRBJ2-1
TGTGCAACCGGGTCGGGTTGGTACAATGAGCAGTTCTTC CATGSGWYNEQFF TRBV7-2 NA NA TRBJ2-1
TGTGCCAGCAGCGCTGCACCGGGACTAGCGGGAGGGGAGCAGTTCTTC CASSAAPGLAGGEQFF TRBV9 TRBD2 NA TRBJ2-1
TGTGCCAGCAGGCAGGGGGCCCAGACTGAAGCTTTCTTT CASRQGAQTEAFF TRBV2 TRBD1 NA TRBJ1-1
TGTGCCATAAGGGGGACACCCTATGGAGGCTACACCTTC CAIRGTPYGGYTF TRBV28 NA NA TRBJ1-2
TGTGCCAGCTCACCCGGACAGGGGGCTACCGGGGAGCTGTTTTTT CASSPGQGATGELFF TRBV18 TRBD1 NA TRBJ2-2
TGTGCCAGCAGTTACTCGGGGGGGCTGAACACTGAAGCTTTCTTT CASSYSGGLNTEAFF TRBV7-9 NA few TRBJ1-1